Below are 19 T cell receptor beta chains sequenced from a single sample in a study of early T cells in non-severe SARS-CoV-2 infection. In TCRdb, the 5' RACE reads were re-called with MiXCR into one record per CDR3 protein. The sample includes tens of thousands of distinct CDR3 sequences, around 4.3% of them seen just once. The sample was whole blood. These TCRs come from an adult who was a healthcare worker with PCR-confirmed SARS-CoV-2 infection or an uninfected control (not recorded which).

This clonotype has at least ten counts. The V and J genes are TRBV5-4 and TRBJ2-5, with D unclear. The V end was cut by 10 bases, the J end by 2 bases, with 12 bases between. Looked up from germline, CDR1 is SGHNT and CDR2 is YYREEE (reference sequence). This CDR3 region has 12 residues. DNA of the CDR3: TGTGCCTATGTGGGGTCTCAAGAGACCCAGTACTTC. It yields the protein CAYVGSQETQYF.

By sample fraction, this clonotype is medium-sized. The chain recombines TRBV18 with TRBJ1-2, with no clear D. The CDR3 consists of 14 residues. The germline V gene encodes CDR1 KGHSH and CDR2 LQKENI. Deletions cut 0 bases from V and 4 bases from J, with 9 bases between. The CDR3 loop is CASSPPDGSYGYTF. The CDR3 nucleotides are TGTGCCAGCTCACCACCGGACGGAAGCTATGGCTACACCTTC.

The chain recombines TRBV14 with TRBJ2-3; D gene ambiguous. The CDR3 sequence is 13 residues long. Trimming took off 2 bases at V and 2 bases at J, with 5 bases between the two ends. Germline V lookup: CDR1 SGHDN, CDR2 FVKESK. CDR3 region: CASSQLNTDTQYF. For the CDR3, the DNA is TGTGCCAGCAGCCAACTTAACACAGATACGCAGTATTTT.

This clonotype was recorded at least ten times. The chain links TRBV7-2 to TRBJ1-6, with D tentatively TRBD1 (5 bases). Germline loops: CDR1 SGHTA, CDR2 FQGNSA. CDR3 length equals 20 residues. Between the trimmed V and J ends, which lost 1 base and 0 bases, there was a span of 19 bases. The CDR3 here is CASSLVRGTRGGSYNSPLHF. CDR3 DNA: TGTGCCAGCAGCTTAGTCCGGGGCACACGAGGTGGCTCCTATAATTCACCCCTCCACTTT.

V and J are TRBV7-9 and TRBJ1-5, with a tentative D call TRBD1 (6 bases). Per the germline V gene, CDR1 is SEHNR and CDR2 is FQNEAQ (reference sequence). The CDR3 is made up of 14 amino acids. Trimming took off 6 bases at V and 5 bases at J, with 14 bases between the two ends. CDR3 nucleotides: TGTGCCAGCAGTGACCAGGGGATCGATCAGCCCCAGCATTTT. It translates to CASSDQGIDQPQHF.

This clonotype is medium-sized in the sample. This chain links TRBV12-3 or TRBV12-4 with TRBJ1-6; TRBD1 is a possible D gene (6 bases). The V end lost 4 bases, the J end lost 6 bases, and 13 bases lay between the germline ends. The CDR3 extends over 15 amino acids. The CDR3, as DNA: TGTGCCAGCAGTTCCAACAGGGAGAGTAATTCACCCCTCCACTTT. As protein: CASSSNRESNSPLHF.

In this sample, this clonotype turned up many times. As DNA, the CDR3 is TGTGCCAGCAGTTACCCGTTGGGGAGGGACTCTGGGGCCAACGTCCTGACTTTC. As protein: CASSYPLGRDSGANVLTF. The chain has TRBV6-6 and TRBJ2-6; 7 bases are a match to TRBD2. Germline values: CDR1 MNHNY, CDR2 SVGAGI (reference sequence). V was pared by 2 bases and J by 0 bases, with 7 bases of the junction left unmatched. The CDR3 contains 18 residues.

This clonotype was counted at least ten times. The chain employs TRBV10-2 and TRBJ1-2; D ambiguous. Trimming left V 6 bases short and J 4 bases short, with 12 bases between. Germline CDR1 WSHSY, CDR2 SAAADI. The CDR3 spans 13 residues. The chain's CDR3 is CASSLDGPYGYTF. DNA of the CDR3: TGCGCCAGCAGCCTGGACGGACCCTATGGCTACACCTTC.

This clonotype was seen at least ten times. Its ends do not fully match the called genes, so a read error is possible. V is TRBV7-7 and J is TRBJ2-1; 14 bases agree with TRBD2. This CDR3 contains 15 residues. CDR1 and CDR2 from the germline V gene are SSHAT and FNYEAQ (reference sequence). CDR3 in amino acids: CASSAGTSGGNEQFF. The DNA of the CDR3 is TGTGCTAGCAGCGCCGGGACTAGCGGGGGCAATGAGCAGTTCTTC.

The chain recombines TRBV5-1 with TRBJ1-1; D gene unclear. There are 15 residues in the CDR3. Germline CDR1 is SGHRS and CDR2 is YFSETQ. With 4 bases removed from V and 0 bases from J, the gap between germline ends came to 13 bases. CDR3 nucleotide sequence: TGCGCCAGCAGCAAGACTCCTAGTCTGAACACTGAAGCTTTCTTT. Translated, it gives CASSKTPSLNTEAFF.

This clonotype was detected ten times or more. The rearrangement uses TRBV29-1 and TRBJ1-2; maybe TRBD1 (5 bases). Germline V lookup: CDR1 SQVTM, CDR2 ANQGSEA. Deletions cut 3 bases from V and 0 bases from J, with 17 bases between. There are 16 residues in the CDR3. The CDR3 region is CSVETLGARSNYGYTF. Here the CDR3 DNA reads TGCAGCGTTGAGACGCTCGGGGCCAGGTCTAACTATGGCTACACCTTC.

Ten or more counts support this clonotype. The CDR3: CSVGQGAETQYF. The CDR3 DNA reads TGCAGCGTTGGGCAGGGGGCTGAGACCCAGTACTTC. The J gene is TRBJ2-5, the V gene TRBV29-1, with 8 bases lining up with TRBD1. Trimming cost V 4 bases and J 5 bases; bases outside gene matches: 3. This CDR3 spans 12 amino acids. Germline CDR1 is SQVTM and CDR2 is ANQGSEA.

This clonotype showed up many times. This sequence joins TRBV7-9 and TRBJ1-4; D is unclear. Trimming took off 3 bases at V and 5 bases at J, with 13 bases between the two ends. Germline CDR1 SEHNR, CDR2 FQNEAQ (reference sequence). The CDR3 length is 15 residues. The CDR3, as DNA: TGTGCCAGCAGCTTTTTGGGGAATCAGAATGAAAAACTGTTTTTT. The encoded protein is CASSFLGNQNEKLFF.

In its sample, this clonotype was seen many times. The chain is built from TRBV15 and TRBJ2-1, with TRBD2 matching 7 bases. The germline gives CDR1 LNHNV, CDR2 YYDKDF (reference sequence). CDR3 length equals 17 residues. The junction had 17 bases not matched to a gene; V was cut back by 3 bases and J by 9 bases. DNA for the CDR3: TGTGCCACCAGCAGGTCCCTTCGAGGGCGGGAGAGGAGTGAGCAGTTCTTC. Encoded protein: CATSRSLRGRERSEQFF.

Many counts were recorded for this clonotype. The genes are TRBV6-2 or TRBV6-3 and TRBJ2-1, with 9 bases that match TRBD2. This CDR3 is 14 amino acids long. CDR1 and CDR2 from the germline V gene are MNHEY and SVGEGT. The J segment lost 4 bases and the V segment lost 5 bases, leaving 3 bases of the junction unmatched. This CDR3 is CASSGLAGYNEQFF. Here the CDR3 DNA reads TGTGCCAGCAGTGGCCTAGCGGGATACAATGAGCAGTTCTTC.

This clonotype was seen repeatedly, ten times or more. The chain uses TRBV6-6 and TRBJ2-1, with 7 nucleotides matching TRBD1. V gave up 6 bases and J gave up 8 bases; unmatched junction bases: 10. The CDR3 consists of 14 residues. CDR1 and CDR2 from the germline V gene are MNHNY and SVGAGI (reference sequence). CDR3 DNA: TGTGCCAGCAGCCCAGGGGGAGCGCAGGATGAGCAGTTCTTC. Translated, it gives CASSPGGAQDEQFF.

This clonotype occurred many times. This rearrangement joins TRBV28 to TRBJ2-1; 8 bases map to TRBD2. Germline CDR1 reads MDHEN; CDR2 reads SYDVKM. V gave up 4 bases and J gave up 4 bases; unmatched junction bases: 6. The CDR3 runs 15 residues. CDR3: CASSSSGRSYNEQFF. The DNA of the CDR3 is TGTGCCAGCAGTTCCAGCGGGAGAAGTTACAATGAGCAGTTCTTC. Combining the CDR3 with reference TRBV28 and TRBJ2-1 gives the whole variable domain DVKVTQSSRYLVKRTGEKVFLECVQDMDHENMFWYRQDPGLGLRLIYFSYDVKMKEKGDIPEGYSVSREKKERFSLILESASTNQTSMYLCASSSSGRSYNEQFFGPGTRLTVL.

This clonotype has a count of ten or more. The V and J genes are TRBV3-1 and TRBJ1-2; D is unclear. The V end was cut by 0 bases, the J end by 8 bases, with 13 bases between. CDR3 length: 14 amino acids. Germline loops: CDR1 LGHDT, CDR2 YNNKEL (reference sequence). CDR3 region: CASSQEDRPEGYTF. In nucleotides, the CDR3 is TGTGCCAGCAGCCAAGAGGACCGCCCGGAGGGCTACACCTTC.

This clonotype was picked up a small number of times. The chain joins TRBV4-1 to TRBJ1-5, with D unclear. V lost 1 base to trimming and J lost 4 bases, with 14 bases between them. From germline, CDR1 is MGHRA and CDR2 YSYEKL. CDR3 size: 16 residues. Here the CDR3 reads CASSQVLSPANQPQHF. CDR3 DNA: TGCGCCAGCAGCCAAGTGTTAAGCCCTGCTAATCAGCCCCAGCATTTT.